Here is one TCR beta chain with its context. As yet, its antigen is unknown. The CDR3 is made up of 14 amino acids. V gave up 1 base and J gave up 0 bases, with 7 bases separating them. CDR1 and CDR2 from the germline V gene are GTSNPN and SVGIG (reference sequence). This entry comes from a study of T cell clonotyping in hematopoietic cell transplantation. Whole-study results and caveats: After transplant, recipient diversity fell while pathologically expanded clonotypes grew through day 180. No sorting was done, leaving CD4 and CD8 contributions mixed.

Using immunoSEQ multiplex PCR, the repertoire was profiled, and TCRdb retains in-frame clones only, with some absent. The sample holds about 50,000 clones, just over 85% seen once. Time point indicated: recipient sample about 28 days before transplant, after cytoreduction. Recipient blood drawn about 28 days pretransplant and days 30, 100, 180 after. J is TRBJ1-5 and V is TRBV30; possible D gene TRBD1, 5 bases. The sample here was peripheral blood mononuclear cells, taken before stem cell transplant. This TCR came from a man aged 55 to 70 with biphenotypic leukemia. Some clones in this sample may be carry-over from other donors' samples. The CDR3 region is CAWSGGLSNQPQHF. The DNA for the CDR3 is TGTGCCTGGAGTGGGGGCCTTAGCAATCAGCCCCAGCATTTT.